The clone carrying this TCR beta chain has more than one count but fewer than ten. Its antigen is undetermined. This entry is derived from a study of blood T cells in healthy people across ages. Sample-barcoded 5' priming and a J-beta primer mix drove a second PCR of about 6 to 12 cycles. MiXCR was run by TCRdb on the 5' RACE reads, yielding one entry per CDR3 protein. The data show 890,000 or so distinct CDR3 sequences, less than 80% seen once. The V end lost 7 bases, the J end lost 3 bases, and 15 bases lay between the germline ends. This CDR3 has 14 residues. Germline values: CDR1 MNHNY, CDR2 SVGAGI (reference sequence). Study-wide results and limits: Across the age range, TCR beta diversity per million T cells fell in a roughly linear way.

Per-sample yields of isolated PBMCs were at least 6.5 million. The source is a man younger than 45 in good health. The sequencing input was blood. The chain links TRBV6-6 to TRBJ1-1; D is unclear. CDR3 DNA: TGTGCCAGCACTGGAACCATATTCGACACTGAAGCTTTCTTT. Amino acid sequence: CASTGTIFDTEAFF.